Below, one TCR beta chain is given with its context. TCRdb redid the calling of the RT-PCR reads with MiXCR, one entry per CDR3 protein. The sample holds hundreds of thousands of distinct CDR3 sequences, around 14% seen once. The CDR3 is 16 residues long. CDR1 is SGDLS and CDR2 is YYNGEE in the germline V gene. J lost 5 bases, V lost 7 bases, and 15 bases had no gene match. Sequencing was done on a sample of memory CD4+ T cells from blood. The TCR was taken from a female donor in good health, serving as a healthy control. This chain links TRBV9 with TRBJ2-3, with 8 nucleotides matching TRBD2. CDR3 bases: TGTGCCAGCCGCCCAGACGGAGCGGGAGAGGAAGATACGCAGTATTTT. This translates into CASRPDGAGEEDTQYF.